These 28 T cell receptor beta chains originate from one sample sequenced in a study of pediatric ulcerative colitis. The protocol was immunoSEQ multiplex PCR, while the TCRdb copy is restricted to in-frame clones and leaves out a portion. Of roughly 25,000 clones detected, more than 65% appear once; the ten largest clones hold under 10%. During colonoscopy, one to two rectal pinch biopsies were collected. Sequencing was done on a sample of gut tissue. The receptors here all came from a boy between 10 and 17 years old with severe ulcerative colitis.

The CDR3 sequence is CASSETAGLVPPGEQYF. As DNA, the CDR3 is TGCGCCAGCAGTGAGACGGCGGGACTAGTCCCCCCGGGAGAGCAGTACTTC. The chain has TRBV10-1 and TRBJ2-7, with 8 bases aligning to TRBD2. V lost 2 bases to trimming and J lost 7 bases; unmatched junction nucleotides: 16. Germline loops: CDR1 WNHNN, CDR2 SYGVQD (reference sequence). The length of the CDR3 is 17 residues.

The chain combines TRBV29-1 with TRBJ2-5, with a possible D match to TRBD2 (6 bases). Trimming cost V 5 bases and J 5 bases, with 12 bases left between them. The germline gives CDR1 SQVTM, CDR2 ANQGSEA. This CDR3 has 12 amino acids. The CDR3 loop is CSVQRERETQYF. The CDR3 nucleotides are TGCAGCGTTCAACGGGAGAGGGAGACCCAGTACTTC.

V usage is TRBV30 and J usage is TRBJ2-7; a weak D match, TRBD2 (6 bases). The length of the CDR3 is 14 residues. Trimming took off 0 bases at V and 13 bases at J, with 22 bases between the two ends. The germline CDR1 and CDR2 sequences are GTSNPN and SVGIG (reference sequence). CDR3 sequence: CAWSVWGASDYVYF. The CDR3 DNA reads as TGTGCCTGGAGTGTTTGGGGTGCTTCGGACTACGTATACTTC.

The chain combines TRBV14 with TRBJ2-3; 7 bases map to TRBD2. The germline V gene has CDR1 SGHDN and CDR2 FVKESK. CDR3 length equals 16 residues. The V and J ends lost 0 bases and 2 bases, in that order; junction bases with no gene match: 5. The CDR3 DNA is TGTGCCAGCAGCCAAGATCCAGCGGGGATCACAGATACGCAGTATTTT. It encodes CASSQDPAGITDTQYF.

This chain uses TRBV7-2 with TRBJ2-1; 13 positions agree with TRBD2. Germline assignment: CDR1 SGHTA and CDR2 FQGNSA. V lost 5 bases and J lost 7; bases outside the gene matches: 14. There are 18 residues in the CDR3. The CDR3, as DNA: TGTGCCAGCAGCCCCCGGACTAGCGGGAGAGGCGGTAGGAATGAGCAGTTCTTC. It encodes CASSPRTSGRGGRNEQFF. The full variable domain, in which reference TRBV7-2 and TRBJ2-1 provide the parts outside the CDR3, is GAGVSQSPSNKVTEKGKDVELRCDPISGHTALYWYRQSLGQGLEFLIYFQGNSAPDKSGLPSDRFSAERTGGSVSTLTIQRTQQEDSAVYLCASSPRTSGRGGRNEQFFGPGTRLTVL.

The chain combines TRBV9 with TRBJ1-2, with D hard to call. This CDR3 is built from 15 residues. The germline V gene encodes CDR1 SGDLS and CDR2 YYNGEE. V was shortened by 3 bases and J by 7 bases, with 19 bases between the two germline ends. This CDR3 is CASSAETRSGSGYTF. The CDR3 DNA is TGTGCCAGCAGCGCAGAGACCCGGTCCGGCAGTGGCTACACCTTC.

This chain uses TRBV27 with TRBJ2-3; 9 bases align to TRBD2. This CDR3 comprises 18 residues. CDR1 is MNHEY, CDR2 SMNVEV, per germline (reference sequence). V trimming: 0 bases; J trimming: 1 base; junction bases outside the gene matches: 8. CDR3 residues: CASSLSGLAGTGTDTQYF. The CDR3 coding sequence is TGTGCCAGCAGTTTATCGGGGCTAGCGGGAACAGGCACAGATACGCAGTATTTT.

The chain carries TRBV5-4 and TRBJ2-1; 7 positions match TRBD2. V trimming: 5 bases; J trimming: 5 bases; junction bases outside the gene matches: 10. This CDR3 has 15 residues. The germline V gene has CDR1 SGHNT and CDR2 YYREEE (reference sequence). The CDR3 reads CASSRGEGPNNEQFF. CDR3 nucleotides: TGTGCCAGCAGTCGAGGGGAGGGCCCGAACAATGAGCAGTTCTTC. Using reference TRBV5-4 and TRBJ2-1 for the parts outside the CDR3, the full variable domain is ETGVTQSPTHLIKTRGQQVTLRCSSQSGHNTVSWYQQALGQGPQFIFQYYREEENGRGNFPPRFSGLQFPNYSSELNVNALELDDSALYLCASSRGEGPNNEQFFGPGTRLTVL.

This clone was detected a few times. The chain links TRBV5-6 to TRBJ2-1; 7 bases are a match to TRBD2. J gave up 2 bases and V 1 base, and 3 bases lay outside the gene matches. The CDR3 runs 15 residues. CDR1 is SGHDT and CDR2 is YYEEEE in the germline V gene. The CDR3 nucleotides are TGTGCCAGCAGCTTGAGGGACTATCCCTACAATGAGCAGTTCTTC. Amino acid sequence: CASSLRDYPYNEQFF.

This clone is categorized as medium-sized. The V gene is TRBV19, the J gene TRBJ2-3, with D tentatively TRBD2 (5 bases). CDR3 length: 15 residues. Looked up from germline, CDR1 is LNHDA and CDR2 is SQIVND (reference sequence). V was cut by 3 bases and J by 0 bases, with 10 bases left in between. The CDR3 nucleotides are TGTGCCAGTAGTATCGAGGGAACTAGCACAGATACGCAGTATTTT. Its translation is CASSIEGTSTDTQYF.

The gene calls are TRBV6-5 and TRBJ2-3; D is ambiguous. This CDR3 is built from 12 residues. Trimming left V 2 bases short and J 5 bases short, with 5 bases between. The V gene's germline CDR1 is MNHEY and CDR2 SVGAGI. The CDR3 here is CASSYPGDTQYF. The CDR3 bases are TGTGCCAGCAGTTACCCTGGAGATACGCAGTATTTT.

This chain connects TRBV2 to TRBJ2-1, with D possibly being TRBD1 or TRBD2 (5 bases each). V was pared by 7 bases and J by 2 bases, with 24 bases between. The CDR3 is 18 amino acids. The germline gives CDR1 SNHLY, CDR2 FYNNEI. Here the CDR3 reads CASIIWPGPLTPYNEQFF. DNA of the CDR3: TGTGCCAGCATAATATGGCCGGGGCCCCTGACCCCCTACAATGAGCAGTTCTTC. Combining the CDR3 with reference TRBV2 and TRBJ2-1 gives the whole variable domain EPEVTQTPSHQVTQMGQEVILRCVPISNHLYFYWYRQILGQKVEFLVSFYNNEISEKSEIFDDQFSVERPDGSNFTLKIRSTKLEDSAMYFCASIIWPGPLTPYNEQFFGPGTRLTVL.

This chain uses TRBV6-1 with TRBJ2-5, with TRBD2 identical over 9 bases. The CDR3 consists of 14 residues. The germline CDR1 and CDR2 sequences are MNHNS and SASEGT. Losses at the gene ends were 3 bases for V and 5 bases for J; bases not matched to a gene: 4. CDR3 sequence (DNA): TGTGCCAGCAGTGATGCTAGCGGGACGGAGACCCAGTACTTC. This sequence encodes CASSDASGTETQYF.

V is TRBV30 and J is TRBJ1-1; no firm D call. The germline gives CDR1 GTSNPN, CDR2 SVGIG (reference sequence). V lost 0 bases, J lost 10 bases, and 9 bases lay in between. The CDR3 contains 11 residues. The CDR3 DNA is TGTGCCTGGAGTGTACTTGAGAGAGCTTTCTTT. Protein product: CAWSVLERAFF.

The V and J genes are TRBV6-1 and TRBJ2-5, with D uncertain. The germline V gene has CDR1 MNHNS and CDR2 SASEGT. This CDR3 is built from 15 residues. V lost 1 base, J lost 8 bases, and 17 bases lay in between. In DNA, the CDR3 is TGTGCCAGCAGTGAAGGTTGGAGTAGATCGGTAACCCAGTACTTC. Its translation: CASSEGWSRSVTQYF.

The chain joins TRBV19 to TRBJ1-1; possibly TRBD1 for D (5 bases). The V gene lost 4 bases and the J gene lost 0 bases, with 9 bases spanning the gap. CDR3 length: 14 residues. CDR1 is LNHDA, CDR2 SQIVND, per germline (reference sequence). CDR3 coding DNA: TGTGCCAGTAGTAGGGAGACAGTGAACACTGAAGCTTTCTTT. Amino acids: CASSRETVNTEAFF.

By share, this clone counts as medium-sized. This chain uses TRBV27 with TRBJ2-7; D uncertain. Deletions cut 6 bases from V and 1 base from J, with 10 bases between. This CDR3 spans 13 amino acids. Germline-derived CDR1 and CDR2 are MNHEY and SMNVEV (reference sequence). In nucleotides, the CDR3 is TGTGCCAGCAGACCTATGGGGTCCTACGAGCAGTACTTC. Its protein is CASRPMGSYEQYF.

This sequence joins TRBV2 and TRBJ1-1, with no clear D. The CDR3 has 17 residues. Germline assignment: CDR1 SNHLY and CDR2 FYNNEI. The ends were cut back, 2 bases at V and 0 bases at J, with 16 bases in the middle. The DNA of the CDR3 is TGTGCCAGCAGTGAACAAGGAAGCCCCGCAATGAACACTGAAGCTTTCTTT. This translates into CASSEQGSPAMNTEAFF.

The V and J genes are TRBV2 and TRBJ2-3; D possibly corresponds to TRBD2 (5 bases). Trimming removed 6 bases at V and 2 bases at J, with 15 bases between. The germline CDR1 and CDR2 sequences are SNHLY and FYNNEI. The CDR3 consists of 15 residues. The CDR3 nucleotides are TGTGCCAGCAGACACGAGGGTATCGTCACAGATACGCAGTATTTT. Translating it yields CASRHEGIVTDTQYF.

This sequence joins TRBV6-6 and TRBJ2-7; D is uncertain. Trimming shortened V by 6 bases and J by 0 bases, and 18 bases separated the two germline ends. The CDR3 has 16 residues. Germline CDR1 MNHNY, CDR2 SVGAGI (reference sequence). CDR3 residues: CASSFYPDQTSYEQYF. The CDR3 nucleotides read TGTGCCAGCAGCTTCTATCCGGACCAAACCTCCTACGAGCAGTACTTC.

V usage is TRBV30 and J usage is TRBJ1-2; D is undetermined. CDR1 and CDR2 (germline): GTSNPN, SVGIG (reference sequence). The CDR3 spans 12 residues. V was pared by 5 bases and J by 8 bases, with 15 bases between. The CDR3 region has the DNA TGTGCCTGGGCGAACCCAAGACGGGGCTACACCTTC. Translation gives CAWANPRRGYTF.

The chain is built from TRBV19 and TRBJ1-2, with 8 bases that match TRBD1. J lost 5 bases, V lost 7 bases, and 9 bases had no gene match. Germline V gene data show CDR1 as LNHDA and CDR2 as SQIVND (reference sequence). The CDR3 covers 14 residues. The CDR3 region has the DNA TGTGCCAGTATTCCCAGGGGGCTAGGGTATGGCTACACCTTC. It specifies CASIPRGLGYGYTF.

This clone was seen a single time. The rearrangement links TRBV7-2 to TRBJ1-1; D perhaps matches TRBD1 (6 bases). V was clipped by 3 bases and J by 3 bases, with 11 bases between them. This CDR3 region has 14 residues. In germline, CDR1 is SGHTA, CDR2 FQGNSA. The chain's CDR3 is CASSFIRGDTEAFF. In nucleotides, the CDR3 is TGTGCCAGCAGCTTTATCAGGGGAGACACTGAAGCTTTCTTT.

The chain links TRBV6-6 to TRBJ1-2; D remains ambiguous. Trimming shortened V by 2 bases and J by 8 bases, and 12 bases separated the two germline ends. CDR3 length: 13 amino acids. CDR1 is MNHNY, CDR2 SVGAGI, per germline (reference sequence). In nucleotides, the CDR3 is TGTGCCAGCAGTTACCTCTCCGGGAGGGGCTACACCTTC. It specifies CASSYLSGRGYTF.

This sequence joins TRBV11-2 and TRBJ2-7, with D perhaps assigned TRBD1 or TRBD2 (5 bases each). V lost 1 base to trimming and J lost 2 bases, with 12 bases between them. The CDR3 extends over 15 amino acids. Germline V CDR1 and CDR2: SGHAT, FQNNGV. The DNA of the CDR3 is TGTGCCAGCAGCTTAGGGTCGCAGGGACCCTACGAGCAGTACTTC. Its protein is CASSLGSQGPYEQYF. Full variable domain (outside the CDR3, taken from reference TRBV11-2 and TRBJ2-7): EAGVAQSPRYKIIEKRQSVAFWCNPISGHATLYWYQQILGQGPKLLIQFQNNGVVDDSQLPKDRFSAERLKGVDSTLKIQPAKLEDSAVYLCASSLGSQGPYEQYFGPGTRLTVT.

The gene calls are TRBV7-2 and TRBJ2-2; 8 bases are a match to TRBD2. Germline V CDR1 and CDR2: SGHTA, FQGNSA. V shed 5 bases, J shed 0 bases, and the junction held 11 bases outside the gene matches. This CDR3 has 18 amino acids. CDR3 DNA sequence: TGTGCCAGCAGCCTAGTCCCGGCTAGCGGGTCGAACACCGGGGAGCTGTTTTTT. It codes for CASSLVPASGSNTGELFF.

The V and J genes are TRBV7-3 and TRBJ2-3; tentatively, D is TRBD1 (5 bases). The CDR3 runs to 14 residues. Germline values: CDR1 SGHTA, CDR2 FQGTGA. The V end lost 5 bases, the J end lost 2 bases, and 11 bases lay between the germline ends. The CDR3 nucleotides read TGTGCCAGCAGCACTCTAGGGGCCACAGATACGCAGTATTTT. As protein: CASSTLGATDTQYF.

This clone was detected only a few times. The chain carries TRBV30 and TRBJ1-1; TRBD1 aligns across 7 bases. Germline V CDR1 and CDR2: GTSNPN, SVGIG (reference sequence). Trimming at V came to 2 bases and at J to 6 bases, leaving 15 bases not matched to a gene. The CDR3 covers 16 residues. The CDR3 protein is CAWSPTWVTGRAEAFF. CDR3 nucleotide sequence: TGTGCCTGGAGTCCCACATGGGTGACAGGGCGCGCTGAAGCTTTCTTT.